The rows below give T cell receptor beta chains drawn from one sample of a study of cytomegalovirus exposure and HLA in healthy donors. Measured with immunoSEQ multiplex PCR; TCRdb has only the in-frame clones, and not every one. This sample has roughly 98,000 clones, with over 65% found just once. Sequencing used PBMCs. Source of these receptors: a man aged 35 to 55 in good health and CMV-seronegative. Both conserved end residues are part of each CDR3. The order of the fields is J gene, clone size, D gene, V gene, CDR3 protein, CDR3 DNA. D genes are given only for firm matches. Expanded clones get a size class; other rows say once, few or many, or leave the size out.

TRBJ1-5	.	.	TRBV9	CASTPGVSNQPQHF	TGTGCCAGCACCCCGGGGGTGAGCAATCAGCCCCAGCATTTT
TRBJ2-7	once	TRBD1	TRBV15	CATSVPGQGFSEQYF	TGTGCCACCAGCGTACCGGGACAGGGGTTCTCCGAGCAGTACTTC
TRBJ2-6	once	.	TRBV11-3	CASSLGAGVAGANVLTF	TGTGCCAGCAGCTTGGGGGCGGGGGTGGCTGGGGCCAACGTCCTGACTTTC
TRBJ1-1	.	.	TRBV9	CASSPIARMNTEAFF	TGTGCCAGCAGCCCTATAGCAAGGATGAACACTGAAGCTTTCTTT
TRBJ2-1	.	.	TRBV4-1	CASSLPSSYNEQFF	TGCGCCAGCAGCCTCCCTAGCTCCTACAATGAGCAGTTCTTC
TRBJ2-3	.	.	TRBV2	CASSPTGYTDTQYF	TGTGCCAGCAGCCCCACGGGTTACACAGATACGCAGTATTTT
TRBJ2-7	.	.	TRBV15	CATRPSGGAYEQYF	TGTGCCACCAGACCGAGCGGAGGGGCCTACGAGCAGTACTTC
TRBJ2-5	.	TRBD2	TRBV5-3	CARSSSGALETQYF	TGTGCCAGAAGCTCTAGCGGGGCTTTAGAGACCCAGTACTTC
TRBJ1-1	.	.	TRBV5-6	CASSWGGEAFF	TGTGCCAGCAGCTGGGGAGGTGAAGCTTTCTTT
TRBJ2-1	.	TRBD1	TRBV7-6	CASSLGQGSSYNEQFF	TGTGCCAGCAGCCTGGGACAGGGGAGCTCCTACAATGAGCAGTTCTTC